This TCR beta chain was obtained from a study of T cells in localized non-small cell lung cancer. Study results and caveats: Analysis by sequencing included only one tumor region, so heterogeneity remains possible. A median approximately 53 of the top 100 tumor clones appeared in adjacent lung.

Regarding this clone: What it binds is unknown.

V lost 5 bases to trimming and J lost 5 bases, with 12 bases between them. Germline V gives CDR1 GTSNPN, CDR2 SVGIG (reference sequence). There are 12 residues in the CDR3. The repertoire was sequenced with immunoSEQ multiplex PCR; TCRdb's copy has only in-frame clones and lacks some. Here the sample spans 50,000 to 60,000 clones, less than 85% being singletons. V and J are TRBV30 and TRBJ2-5; the D gene is possibly TRBD2 (6 bases). This TCR was recovered from a woman aged 40 to 75 with stage II lung adenocarcinoma. The material was PBMCs, obtained before any cancer treatment. The DNA of the CDR3 is TGTGCCTGGGGCCGGGGGATCGAGACCCAGTACTTC. This translates into CAWGRGIETQYF.